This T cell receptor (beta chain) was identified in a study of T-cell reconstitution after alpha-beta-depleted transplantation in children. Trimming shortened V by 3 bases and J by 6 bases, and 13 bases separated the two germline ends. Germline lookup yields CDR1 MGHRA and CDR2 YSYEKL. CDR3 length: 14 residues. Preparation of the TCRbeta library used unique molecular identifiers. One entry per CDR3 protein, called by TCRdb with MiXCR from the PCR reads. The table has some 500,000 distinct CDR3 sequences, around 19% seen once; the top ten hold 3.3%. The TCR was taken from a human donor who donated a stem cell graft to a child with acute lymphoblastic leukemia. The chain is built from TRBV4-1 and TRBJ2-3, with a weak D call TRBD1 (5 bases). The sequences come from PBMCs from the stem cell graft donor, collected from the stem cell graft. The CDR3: CASSQGLLQDTQYF. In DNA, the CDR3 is TGCGCCAGCAGCCAGGGGCTGCTCCAGGATACGCAGTATTTT.